The 17 T cell receptor beta chains reported below all come from one sample, sequenced in a study of blood T cell repertoires in COVID-19. Using immunoSEQ multiplex PCR, the repertoire was profiled, and TCRdb retains in-frame clones only, with some absent. The sample includes about 25,000 clones, 85% to 90% of them seen just once. The sample was peripheral blood. The receptors derive from a man between 65 and 79 years old with COVID-19, enrolled during active disease.

V and J are TRBV5-4 and TRBJ2-5; D might be TRBD1 (6 bases). V was pared by 2 bases and J by 5 bases, with 13 bases between. The CDR3 sequence is 14 residues long. Germline values: CDR1 SGHNT, CDR2 YYREEE (reference sequence). DNA of the CDR3: TGTGCCAGCAGCTTCGGGGTAGGGGGTGAGACCCAGTACTTC. Translating gives CASSFGVGGETQYF.

The genes are TRBV25-1 and TRBJ2-1, with D perhaps matching TRBD1 (7 bases). The CDR3 has 11 residues. The germline CDR1 and CDR2 sequences are MGHDK and SYGVNS. CDR3 region: CDWQGGYEQFF. CDR3 nucleotides: TGTGACTGGCAGGGGGGATATGAGCAGTTCTTC.

The J gene is TRBJ2-7, the V gene TRBV5-6, with TRBD2 as a possible D gene (6 bases). The length of the CDR3 is 13 residues. The germline V gene encodes CDR1 SGHDT and CDR2 YYEEEE. Trimming left V 4 bases short and J 11 bases short, with 19 bases between. The chain's CDR3 is CASSTRDGGLKYF. CDR3 nucleotides: TGTGCCAGCAGCACCCGGGACGGGGGTTTGAAGTACTTC.

Note on this clone: One end of the junction varies from germline; a read error may be responsible. J is TRBJ2-7 and V is TRBV4-1; no clear D. Germline V lookup: CDR1 MGHRA, CDR2 YSYEKL. This CDR3 region has 15 residues. This CDR3 is CASSQDSEQNYQQYF. As DNA, the CDR3 is TGCGCCAGCAGCCAAGATTCGGAGCAGAACTACCAGCAGTACTTC.

The rearrangement links TRBV7-8 to TRBJ2-7; D gene unclear. V dropped 3 bases and J dropped 2 bases, with 8 bases sitting between them. CDR3 length: 13 amino acids. Germline V gene sequence: CDR1 SGHVS, CDR2 FQNEAQ. The CDR3 loop reads CASSFLVAYEQYF. Written as DNA, the CDR3 is TGTGCCAGCAGCTTTTTAGTGGCCTACGAGCAGTACTTC.

CDR3 in DNA: TGTGCCAGCAGCTTGGTCCCGCGGAGCTCCTACGAGCAGTACTTC. Translated, it gives CASSLVPRSSYEQYF. The V gene is TRBV5-8, the J gene TRBJ2-7; D not certain. The CDR3 extends over 15 amino acids. Germline CDR1 reads SGHTS; CDR2 reads YDEGEE. V lost 0 bases and J lost 0, with 10 bases in between. The full variable domain, with the rest looked up from reference TRBV5-8 and TRBJ2-7, is EAGVTQSPTHLIKTRGQQATLRCSPISGHTSVYWYQQALGLGLQFLLWYDEGEERNRGNFPPRFSGRQFPNYSSELNVNALELEDSALYLCASSLVPRSSYEQYFGPGTRLTVT.

V usage is TRBV6-6 and J usage is TRBJ1-4; D ambiguous. Trimming left V 6 bases short and J 0 bases short, with 8 bases between. The CDR3 covers 14 residues. The germline V gene has CDR1 MNHNY and CDR2 SVGAGI (reference sequence). The DNA of the CDR3 is TGTGCCAGCAGCCAACTAGCAACTAATGAAAAACTGTTTTTT. This sequence encodes CASSQLATNEKLFF.

V and J are TRBV15 and TRBJ1-5; no definite D call. CDR3 length equals 15 residues. Between the trimmed V and J ends, which lost 0 bases and 6 bases, there was a span of 12 bases. Germline V gene data show CDR1 as LNHNV and CDR2 as YYDKDF (reference sequence). In DNA, the CDR3 is TGTGCCACCAGCAGAGATACGGTTGTTGCTCAGCCCCAGCATTTT. Translating it yields CATSRDTVVAQPQHF.

The chain carries TRBV7-9 and TRBJ2-7, with a weak D call TRBD1 (6 bases). V lost 5 bases, J lost 3 bases, and 20 bases lay in between. CDR1 and CDR2 from the germline V gene are SEHNR and FQNEAQ (reference sequence). The CDR3 runs to 16 residues. CDR3 residues: CASSPLRDTKFYEQYF. In DNA, the CDR3 is TGTGCCAGCAGCCCACTCCGGGACACTAAGTTCTACGAGCAGTACTTC. Looking up the rest from reference TRBV7-9 and TRBJ2-7 gives the full variable domain: DTGVSQNPRHKITKRGQNVTFRCDPISEHNRLYWYRQTLGQGPEFLTYFQNEAQLEKSRLLSDRFSAERPKGSFSTLEIQRTEQGDSAMYLCASSPLRDTKFYEQYFGPGTRLTVT.

V usage is TRBV2 and J usage is TRBJ2-4, with D perhaps matching TRBD2 (5 bases). The V and J ends lost 4 bases and 6 bases respectively, with 13 bases between them. Germline CDR1 reads SNHLY; CDR2 reads FYNNEI. The CDR3 is made up of 14 amino acids. The CDR3 DNA reads TGTGCCAGCAGTGCAGAGGGATCGGCAAACATTCAGTACTTC. It yields the protein CASSAEGSANIQYF.

This sequence joins TRBV11-2 and TRBJ2-1; tentatively, D is TRBD2 (5 bases). Trimming took off 5 bases at V and 2 bases at J, with 19 bases between the two ends. CDR3 length: 17 residues. CDR1 SGHAT and CDR2 FQNNGV come from the germline V gene. The CDR3 coding sequence is TGTGCCAGCAGCCCCCGAAGAGGGAACGACCCCTACAATGAGCAGTTCTTC. Its translation is CASSPRRGNDPYNEQFF.

In this sample, this clone turned up once. V is TRBV19 and J is TRBJ2-1, with 14 bases that match TRBD2. V was pared by 3 bases and J by 8 bases, with 6 bases of the junction left unmatched. Germline V gene lookup returns CDR1 LNHDA and CDR2 SQIVND (reference sequence). The CDR3 is 16 residues long. CDR3 protein: CASSIRGTSGSHEQFF. The CDR3 DNA follows: TGTGCCAGTAGTATTAGGGGGACTAGCGGGAGCCATGAGCAGTTCTTC. Together with reference TRBV19 and TRBJ2-1, the CDR3 gives the full variable domain: DGGITQSPKYLFRKEGQNVTLSCEQNLNHDAMYWYRQDPGQGLRLIYYSQIVNDFQKGDIAEGYSVSREKKESFPLTVTSAQKNPTAFYLCASSIRGTSGSHEQFFGPGTRLTVL.

J is TRBJ2-7 and V is TRBV6-6; D perhaps matches TRBD1 (6 bases). Germline values: CDR1 MNHNY, CDR2 SVGAGI (reference sequence). The CDR3 totals 14 residues. Trimming shortened V by 5 bases and J by 1 base, and 12 bases separated the two germline ends. CDR3 bases: TGTGCCAGCAGTGCCCGTGGACAGTCCTACGAGCAGTACTTC. This encodes CASSARGQSYEQYF.

The V and J genes are TRBV27 and TRBJ1-2, with TRBD1 as a possible D gene (6 bases). The CDR3 loop spans 15 amino acids. Germline CDR1 is MNHEY and CDR2 is SMNVEV (reference sequence). Deletions cut 0 bases from V and 3 bases from J, with 11 bases between. In DNA, the CDR3 is TGTGCCAGCAGTTTATCCCCCGGGACATACTATGGCTACACCTTC. This encodes CASSLSPGTYYGYTF.

This clone showed up just a few times. The gene calls are TRBV27 and TRBJ1-1, with a possible D match to TRBD1 (6 bases). The V end lost 4 bases, the J end lost 3 bases, and 15 bases lay between the germline ends. The CDR3 is 15 residues long. CDR1 is MNHEY and CDR2 is SMNVEV in the germline V gene (reference sequence). CDR3 sequence reads: CASSSHSSGDTEAFF. The CDR3 DNA is TGTGCCAGCAGTTCCCATTCCTCAGGGGACACTGAAGCTTTCTTT.

This chain joins TRBV5-6 and TRBJ1-2; 11 bases match TRBD1. The ends lost 4 bases at V and 7 bases at J; junction bases unmatched: 9. Germline V gene lookup returns CDR1 SGHDT and CDR2 YYEEEE. The CDR3 has 15 residues. CDR3 bases: TGTGCCAGCAGCCCTAGGACAGGGGGCAACGGTGGCTACACCTTC. Translating gives CASSPRTGGNGGYTF.

The chain joins TRBV7-9 to TRBJ2-7; TRBD2 is a possible D gene (6 bases). Germline V gene sequence: CDR1 SEHNR, CDR2 FQNEAQ (reference sequence). The CDR3 is made up of 13 amino acids. V lost 3 bases to trimming and J lost 7 bases, with 13 bases between them. The CDR3 region has the DNA TGTGCCAGCAGCTTCCCTCGGCGGGGAGAGCAGTACTTC. Residues: CASSFPRRGEQYF.